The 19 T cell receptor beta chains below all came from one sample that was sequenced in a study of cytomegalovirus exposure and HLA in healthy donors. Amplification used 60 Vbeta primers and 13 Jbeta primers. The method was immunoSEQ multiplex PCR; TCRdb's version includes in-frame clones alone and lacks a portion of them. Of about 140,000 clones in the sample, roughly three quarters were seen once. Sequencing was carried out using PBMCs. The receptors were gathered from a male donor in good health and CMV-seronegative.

CDR3 bases: TGTGCCAGCAGCTTAGAGGGACAGGGGGCCGTCGGGGAGCTGTTTTTT. It specifies CASSLEGQGAVGELFF. The rearrangement uses TRBV7-3 and TRBJ2-2; TRBD1 aligns across 12 bases. Trimming took 2 bases from V and 7 from J; bases not matched to a gene: 5. Germline values: CDR1 SGHTA, CDR2 FQGTGA. CDR3 length equals 16 residues. Full variable domain (remainder filled in from reference TRBV7-3 and TRBJ2-2): GAGVSQTPSNKVTEKGKYVELRCDPISGHTALYWYRQSLGQGPEFLIYFQGTGAADDSGLPNDRFFAVRPEGSVSTLKIQRTERGDSAVYLCASSLEGQGAVGELFFGEGSRLTVL.

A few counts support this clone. As DNA, the CDR3 is TGCGCCAGCAGCTTGGCTAATACGGTCTCTGGGGCCAACGTCCTGACTTTC. It yields the protein CASSLANTVSGANVLTF. The chain combines TRBV5-1 with TRBJ2-6; no firm D call. Between the trimmed V and J ends, which lost 0 bases and 0 bases, there was a span of 10 bases. This CDR3 is 17 amino acids long. Germline CDR1 is SGHRS and CDR2 is YFSETQ.

CDR3 in amino acids: CSAKGTTVVAQYF. The CDR3 DNA sequence: TGCAGCGCCAAAGGGACAACGGTGGTTGCCCAGTACTTC. The chain has TRBV29-1 and TRBJ2-5; the D gene is possibly TRBD1 (6 bases). Trimming cost V 7 bases and J 9 bases, with 21 bases left between them. CDR3 length: 13 amino acids. CDR1 is SQVTM and CDR2 is ANQGSEA in the germline V gene. Full variable domain (rest looked up from reference TRBV29-1 and TRBJ2-5): SAVISQKPSRDICQRGTSLTIQCQVDSQVTMMFWYRQQPGQSLTLIATANQGSEATYESGFVIDKFPISRPNLTFSTLTVSNMSPEDSSIYLCSAKGTTVVAQYFGPGTRLLVL.

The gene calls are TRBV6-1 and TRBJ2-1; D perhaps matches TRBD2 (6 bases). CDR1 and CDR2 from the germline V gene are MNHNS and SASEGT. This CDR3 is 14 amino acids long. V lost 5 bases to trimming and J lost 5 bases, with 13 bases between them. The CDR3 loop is CASSPEEGNNEQFF. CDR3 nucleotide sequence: TGTGCCAGCAGTCCAGAGGAGGGGAACAATGAGCAGTTCTTC.

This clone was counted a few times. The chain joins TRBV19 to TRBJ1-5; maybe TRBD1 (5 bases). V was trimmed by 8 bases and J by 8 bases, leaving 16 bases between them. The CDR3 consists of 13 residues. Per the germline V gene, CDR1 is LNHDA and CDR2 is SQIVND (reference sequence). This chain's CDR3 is CASGAGIKEPQHF. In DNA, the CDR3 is TGTGCCAGTGGAGCAGGGATAAAGGAGCCCCAGCATTTT.

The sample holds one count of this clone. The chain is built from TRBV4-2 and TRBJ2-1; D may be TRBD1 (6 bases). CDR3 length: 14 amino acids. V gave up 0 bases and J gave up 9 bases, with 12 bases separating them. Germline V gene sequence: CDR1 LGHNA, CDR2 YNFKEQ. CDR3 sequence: CASSQDGTLGEQFF. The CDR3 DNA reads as TGTGCCAGCAGCCAAGATGGGACACTCGGTGAGCAGTTCTTC.

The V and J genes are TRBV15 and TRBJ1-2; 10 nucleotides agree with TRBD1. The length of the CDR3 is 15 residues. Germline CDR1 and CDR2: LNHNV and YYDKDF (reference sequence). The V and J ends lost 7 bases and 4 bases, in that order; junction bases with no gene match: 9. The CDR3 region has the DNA TGTGCCACCACCTTGGGACAGGGGCCGATCTATGGCTACACCTTC. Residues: CATTLGQGPIYGYTF.

In DNA form, the CDR3 reads TGTGCCAGCAGTTTAGCCGGGACAGGGCTGGGGGCCAACGTCCTGACTTTC. This codes for CASSLAGTGLGANVLTF. The rearrangement links TRBV28 to TRBJ2-6, with 9 bases aligning to TRBD1. This CDR3 spans 17 amino acids. The trim removed 2 bases at V and 4 bases at J, leaving 6 bases unmatched. CDR1 is MDHEN and CDR2 is SYDVKM in the germline V gene.

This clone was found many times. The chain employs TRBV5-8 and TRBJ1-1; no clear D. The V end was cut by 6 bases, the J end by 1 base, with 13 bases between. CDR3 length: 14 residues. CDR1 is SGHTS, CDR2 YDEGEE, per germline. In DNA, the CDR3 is TGTGCCAGCATCTTAATCTTGAGGAACACTGAAGCTTTCTTT. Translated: CASILILRNTEAFF.

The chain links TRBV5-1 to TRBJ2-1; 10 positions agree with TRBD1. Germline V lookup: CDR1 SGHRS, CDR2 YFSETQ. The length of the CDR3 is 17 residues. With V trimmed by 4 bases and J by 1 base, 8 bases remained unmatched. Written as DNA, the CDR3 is TGCGCCAGCAGCCTCAACCCGGGACAGGGGTCCTACAATGAGCAGTTCTTC. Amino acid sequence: CASSLNPGQGSYNEQFF.

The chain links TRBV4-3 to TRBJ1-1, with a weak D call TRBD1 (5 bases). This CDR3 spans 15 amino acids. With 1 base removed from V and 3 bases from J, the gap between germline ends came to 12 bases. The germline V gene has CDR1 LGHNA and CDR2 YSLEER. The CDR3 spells CASSQGGFRDTEAFF. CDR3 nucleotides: TGCGCCAGCAGCCAAGGGGGATTCAGGGACACTGAAGCTTTCTTT.

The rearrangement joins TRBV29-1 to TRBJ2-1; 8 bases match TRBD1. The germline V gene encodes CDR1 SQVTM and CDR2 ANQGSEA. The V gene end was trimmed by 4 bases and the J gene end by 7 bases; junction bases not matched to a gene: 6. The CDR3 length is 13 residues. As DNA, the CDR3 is TGCAGCGTTGGGACAGGGAAAGGGAATGAGCAGTTCTTC. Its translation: CSVGTGKGNEQFF.

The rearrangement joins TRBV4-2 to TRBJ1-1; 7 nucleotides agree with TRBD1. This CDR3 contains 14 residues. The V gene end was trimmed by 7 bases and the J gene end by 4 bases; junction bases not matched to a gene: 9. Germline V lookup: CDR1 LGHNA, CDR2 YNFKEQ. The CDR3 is CASKGRGPSTEAFF. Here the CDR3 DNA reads TGTGCCAGCAAAGGAAGGGGGCCGAGCACTGAAGCTTTCTTT.

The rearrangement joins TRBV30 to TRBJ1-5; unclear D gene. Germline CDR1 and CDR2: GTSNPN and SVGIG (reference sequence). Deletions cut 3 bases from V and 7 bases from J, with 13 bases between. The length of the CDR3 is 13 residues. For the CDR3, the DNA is TGTGCCTGGAGAACCCAGCCGGGGCAGCCCCAGCATTTT. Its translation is CAWRTQPGQPQHF.

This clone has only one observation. CDR3 sequence (DNA): TGTGCCAGTCACCGACAGGGCCGAACCGGGGAGCTGTTTTTT. This translates into CASHRQGRTGELFF. The chain links TRBV28 to TRBJ2-2; 7 bases are a match to TRBD1. The CDR3 extends over 14 amino acids. Trimming removed 9 bases from V and 5 bases from J; junction bases left unmatched: 9. Germline V CDR1 and CDR2: MDHEN, SYDVKM.

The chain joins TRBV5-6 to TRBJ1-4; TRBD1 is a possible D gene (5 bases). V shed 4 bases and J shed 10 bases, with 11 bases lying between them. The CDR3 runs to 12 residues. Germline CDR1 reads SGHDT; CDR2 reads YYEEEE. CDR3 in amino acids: CASSARGGKLFF. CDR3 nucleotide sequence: TGTGCCAGCAGCGCCCGGGGGGGAAAACTGTTTTTT.

For the CDR3, the DNA is TGCGCCAGCAGTGTTATTGGAGGGCTTCGCACCGGGGAGCTGTTTTTT. This encodes CASSVIGGLRTGELFF. The rearrangement uses TRBV10-2 and TRBJ2-2, with TRBD2 as a possible D gene (6 bases). The CDR3 totals 16 residues. Germline V lookup: CDR1 WSHSY, CDR2 SAAADI. V was pared by 4 bases and J by 4 bases, with 16 bases between.

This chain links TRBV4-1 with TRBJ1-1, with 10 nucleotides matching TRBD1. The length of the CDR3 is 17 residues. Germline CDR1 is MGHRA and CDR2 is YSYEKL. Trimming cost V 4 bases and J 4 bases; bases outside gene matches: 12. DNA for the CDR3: TGCGCCAGCAGCCCGTTCGGGACAGGGGAGGAGGGCACTGAAGCTTTCTTT. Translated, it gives CASSPFGTGEEGTEAFF.

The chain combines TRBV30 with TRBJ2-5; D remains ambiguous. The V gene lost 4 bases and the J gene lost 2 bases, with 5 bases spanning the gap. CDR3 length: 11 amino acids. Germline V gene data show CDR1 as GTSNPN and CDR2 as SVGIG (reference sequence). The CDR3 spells CAWNFQETQYF. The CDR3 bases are TGTGCCTGGAACTTTCAAGAGACCCAGTACTTC.